Described below is a single T cell receptor (beta chain) sequence and its context. As yet, its antigen is unknown. This entry belongs to a study of T cell responses to AZD1222 COVID-19 vaccine. General study results and limits: White British donors predominated, females outnumbered males, and clonal diversity was possibly underestimated.

CDR1 and CDR2 from the germline V gene are KGHSH and LQKENI. This CDR3 spans 16 amino acids. Unmatched junction bases numbered 6, after V lost 3 bases and J lost 1 base. TCRdb keeps only in-frame clones here, not all; method: immunoSEQ multiplex PCR. The table has 150,000 to 180,000 clones, 75% to 95% seen once; the top ten hold 1.8%. The V gene is TRBV18, the J gene TRBJ2-1, with 7 bases that match TRBD2. The sequence came from an adult in good health. Sequenced material: peripheral blood, taken on day 0 of AZD1222 vaccination. CDR3 DNA sequence: TGTGCCAGCTCACCTAGGACTAGTACGTCCTACAATGAGCAGTTCTTC. Protein product: CASSPRTSTSYNEQFF.